This T cell receptor (beta chain) was sequenced during a study of cytomegalovirus exposure and HLA in healthy donors. Whole-study findings and limits: A later analysis linked 15,000 to 20,000 TCR beta sequences to HLA alleles at 0.05 false discovery rate. As a later analysis showed, a missense DCLRE1C variant was linked to trimming of TCR beta V- and J-genes. Reportedly, HLA-A and HLA-B alleles of most subjects were accurately predicted from TCR beta.

This PCR relied on a set of 60 Vbeta primers and 13 Jbeta primers. Sequenced by immunoSEQ multiplex PCR; TCRdb stores in-frame clones only, minus some. The listing records around 80,000 clones. Details on this clone: Its target is not known.

This CDR3 spans 14 amino acids. With 4 bases clipped from V and 0 bases from J, the junction kept 4 bases outside the gene matches. Germline V CDR1 and CDR2: SGHRS, YFSETQ. Source material: PBMCs. This sequence joins TRBV5-1 and TRBJ2-7; 7 nucleotides align to TRBD2. The receptor was isolated from a man aged 40-55 years in good health and CMV-seronegative. CDR3 region: CASSLLADSYEQYF. The DNA for the CDR3 is TGCGCCAGCAGCCTTCTAGCGGACTCCTACGAGCAGTACTTC.